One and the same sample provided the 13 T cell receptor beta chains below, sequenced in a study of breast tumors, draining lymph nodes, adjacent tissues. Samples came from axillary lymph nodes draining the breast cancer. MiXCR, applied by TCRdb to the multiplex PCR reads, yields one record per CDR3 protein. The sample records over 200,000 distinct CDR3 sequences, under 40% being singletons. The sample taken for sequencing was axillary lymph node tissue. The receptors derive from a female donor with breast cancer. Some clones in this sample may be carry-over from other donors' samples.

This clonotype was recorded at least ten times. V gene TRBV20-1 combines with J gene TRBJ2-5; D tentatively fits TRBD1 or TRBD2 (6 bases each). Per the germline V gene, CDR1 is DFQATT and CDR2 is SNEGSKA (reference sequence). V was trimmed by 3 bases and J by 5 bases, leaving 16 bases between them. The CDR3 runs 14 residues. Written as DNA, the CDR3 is TGCAGTGCTAGTTATTTCCAGGGGAGGGAGACCCAGTACTTC. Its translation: CSASYFQGRETQYF.

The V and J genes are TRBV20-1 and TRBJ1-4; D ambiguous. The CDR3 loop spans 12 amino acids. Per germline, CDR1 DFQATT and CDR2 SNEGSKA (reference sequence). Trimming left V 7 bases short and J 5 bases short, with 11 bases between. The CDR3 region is CSVAGVNEKLFF. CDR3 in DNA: TGCAGTGTCGCGGGCGTGAATGAAAAACTGTTTTTT.

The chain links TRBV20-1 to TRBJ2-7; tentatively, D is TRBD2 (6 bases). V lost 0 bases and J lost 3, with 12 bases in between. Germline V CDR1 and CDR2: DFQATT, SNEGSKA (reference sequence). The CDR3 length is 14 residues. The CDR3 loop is CSARDPGTLYEQYF. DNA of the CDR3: TGCAGTGCTAGAGACCCCGGGACTCTCTACGAGCAGTACTTC.

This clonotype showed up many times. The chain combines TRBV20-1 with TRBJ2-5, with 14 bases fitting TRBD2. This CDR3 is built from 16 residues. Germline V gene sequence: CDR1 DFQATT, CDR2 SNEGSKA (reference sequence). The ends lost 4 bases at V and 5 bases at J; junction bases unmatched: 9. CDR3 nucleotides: TGCAGTGCTACCCGACTAGCGGGAGGGTCACGGGAGACCCAGTACTTC. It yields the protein CSATRLAGGSRETQYF.

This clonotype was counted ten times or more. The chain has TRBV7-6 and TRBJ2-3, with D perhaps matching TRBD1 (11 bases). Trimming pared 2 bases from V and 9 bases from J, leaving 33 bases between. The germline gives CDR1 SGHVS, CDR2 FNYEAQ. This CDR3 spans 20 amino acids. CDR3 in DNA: TGTGCCAGCAGCTTACTTACCCGGACAGGGGGCCTAGCGGGAGATAGGACGCAGTATTTT. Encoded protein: CASSLLTRTGGLAGDRTQYF. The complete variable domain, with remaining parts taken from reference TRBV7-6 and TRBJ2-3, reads GAGVSQSPRYKVTKRGQDVALRCDPISGHVSLYWYRQALGQGPEFLTYFNYEAQQDKSGLPNDRFSAERPEGSISTLTIQRTEQRDSAMYRCASSLLTRTGGLAGDRTQYFGPGTRLTVL.

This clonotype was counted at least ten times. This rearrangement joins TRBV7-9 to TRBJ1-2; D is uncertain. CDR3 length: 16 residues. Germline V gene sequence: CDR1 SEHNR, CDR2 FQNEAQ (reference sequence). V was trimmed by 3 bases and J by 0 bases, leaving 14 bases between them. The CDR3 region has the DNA TGTGCCAGCAGCTTGACGTCCTGGATGGCTAACTATGGCTACACCTTC. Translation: CASSLTSWMANYGYTF.

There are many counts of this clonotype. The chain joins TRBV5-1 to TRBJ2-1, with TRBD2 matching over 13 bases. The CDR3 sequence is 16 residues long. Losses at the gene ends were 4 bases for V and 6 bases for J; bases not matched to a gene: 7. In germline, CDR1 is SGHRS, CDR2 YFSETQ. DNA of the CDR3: TGCGCCAGCAGCGTAGGGACTAGCGGGGCGCTCAATGAGCAGTTCTTC. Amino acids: CASSVGTSGALNEQFF. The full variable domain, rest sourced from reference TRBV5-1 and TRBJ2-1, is KAGVTQTPRYLIKTRGQQVTLSCSPISGHRSVSWYQQTPGQGLQFLFEYFSETQRNKGNFPGRFSGRQFSNSRSEMNVSTLELGDSALYLCASSVGTSGALNEQFFGPGTRLTVL.

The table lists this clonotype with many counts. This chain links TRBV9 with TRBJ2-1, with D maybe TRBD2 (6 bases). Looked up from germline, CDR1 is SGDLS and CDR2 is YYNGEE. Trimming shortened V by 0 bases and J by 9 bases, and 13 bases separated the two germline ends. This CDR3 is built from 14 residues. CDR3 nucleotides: TGTGCCAGCAGCGTAGCTGGGACTGCGGGTGAGCAGTTCTTC. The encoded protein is CASSVAGTAGEQFF.

The CDR3 loop reads CASTSTGSIYAYTF. The CDR3 coding sequence is TGTGCCAGCACTTCGACAGGGTCAATCTACGCCTACACCTTC. The rearrangement links TRBV28 to TRBJ1-2, with TRBD1 matching 7 bases. This CDR3 contains 14 residues. Germline V gene data show CDR1 as MDHEN and CDR2 as SYDVKM. V was clipped by 7 bases and J by 10 bases; unmatched bases: 15.

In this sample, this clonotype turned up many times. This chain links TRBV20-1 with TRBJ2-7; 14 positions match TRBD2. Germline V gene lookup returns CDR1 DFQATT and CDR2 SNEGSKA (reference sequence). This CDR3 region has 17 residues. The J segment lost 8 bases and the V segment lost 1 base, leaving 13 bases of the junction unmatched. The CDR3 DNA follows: TGCAGTGCTAGAGGGCGTGAGGTGACTAGCGGGGGGGCCAAGCAGTACTTC. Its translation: CSARGREVTSGGAKQYF.

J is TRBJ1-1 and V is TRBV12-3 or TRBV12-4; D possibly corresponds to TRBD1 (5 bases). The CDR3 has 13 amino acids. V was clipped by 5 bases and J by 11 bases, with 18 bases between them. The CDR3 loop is CASSHQGPNRAFF. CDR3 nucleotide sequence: TGTGCCAGCAGTCACCAGGGTCCTAACAGGGCTTTCTTT.

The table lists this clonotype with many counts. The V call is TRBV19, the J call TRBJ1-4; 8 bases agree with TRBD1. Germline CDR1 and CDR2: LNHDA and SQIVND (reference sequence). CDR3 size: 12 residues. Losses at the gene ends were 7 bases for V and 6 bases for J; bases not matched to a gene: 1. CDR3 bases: TGTGCCAGTAAGACAGGGGATGAAAAACTGTTTTTT. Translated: CASKTGDEKLFF. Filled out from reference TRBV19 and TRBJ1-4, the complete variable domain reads DGGITQSPKYLFRKEGQNVTLSCEQNLNHDAMYWYRQDPGQGLRLIYYSQIVNDFQKGDIAEGYSVSREKKESFPLTVTSAQKNPTAFYLCASKTGDEKLFFGSGTQLSVL.

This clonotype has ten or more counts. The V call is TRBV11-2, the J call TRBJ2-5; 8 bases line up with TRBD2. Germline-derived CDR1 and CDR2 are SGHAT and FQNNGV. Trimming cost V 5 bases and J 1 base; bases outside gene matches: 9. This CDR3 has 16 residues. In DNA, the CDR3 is TGTGCCAGCAGCCCTGGACTAGCCCTAGCCCAAGAGACCCAGTACTTC. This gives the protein CASSPGLALAQETQYF.